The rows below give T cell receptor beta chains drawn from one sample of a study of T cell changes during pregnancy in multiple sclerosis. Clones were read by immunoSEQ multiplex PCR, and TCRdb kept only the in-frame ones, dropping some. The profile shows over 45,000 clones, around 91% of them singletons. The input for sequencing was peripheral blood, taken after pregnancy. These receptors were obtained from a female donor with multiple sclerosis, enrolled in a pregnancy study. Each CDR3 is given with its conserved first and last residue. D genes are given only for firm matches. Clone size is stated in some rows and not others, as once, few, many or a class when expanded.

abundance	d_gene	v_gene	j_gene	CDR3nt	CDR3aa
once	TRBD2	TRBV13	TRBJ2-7	TGTGCCAGCAGCTCGGGACTATCGACCTACGAGCAGTACTTC	CASSSGLSTYEQYF
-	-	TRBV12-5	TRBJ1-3	TGTGCTAGTGGTGTCTCCAGGGGCAACTCTGGAAACACCATATATTTT	CASGVSRGNSGNTIYF
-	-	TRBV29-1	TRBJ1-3	TGCAGCGCTGGGGAGGGACCCCCCTCTGGAAACACCATATATTTT	CSAGEGPPSGNTIYF
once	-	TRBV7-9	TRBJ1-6	TGTGCCAGCAGTTCTGATTCACCCCTCCACTTT	CASSSDSPLHF
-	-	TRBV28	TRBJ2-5	TGTGCCAGCAGTTCCTCCGGGGGTGGGGAGACCCAGTACTTC	CASSSSGGGETQYF
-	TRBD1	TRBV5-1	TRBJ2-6	TGCGGCTCTTACGACAGGGGGCGGTCTGGGGCCAACGTCCTGACTTTC	CGSYDRGRSGANVLTF
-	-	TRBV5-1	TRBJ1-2	TGCGCCAGCAGCTCCGGGGGGTCAGCTAACTATGGCTACACCTTC	CASSSGGSANYGYTF
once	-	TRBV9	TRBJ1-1	TGTGCCAGCAGCGAGAGGGGGGGAGAGAGGACTGAAGCTTTCTTT	CASSERGGERTEAFF
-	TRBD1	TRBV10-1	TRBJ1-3	TGCGCCAGCAGTGACCTTGGGACAGGAGGAGGAAACACCATATATTTT	CASSDLGTGGGNTIYF
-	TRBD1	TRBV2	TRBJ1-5	TGTGCCAGCAGTGATTCGGGCAGGGGGCTAACGCCCCAGCATTTT	CASSDSGRGLTPQHF
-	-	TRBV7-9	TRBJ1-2	TGTGCCAGCAGTACAGGGCAGGGCGGCTATGGCTACACCTTC	CASSTGQGGYGYTF
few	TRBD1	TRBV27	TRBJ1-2	TGTGCCAGCAGTCTCCACCTCGGACAGGGGGGATTATATGGCTACACCTTC	CASSLHLGQGGLYGYTF
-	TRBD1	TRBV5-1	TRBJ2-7	TGCGCCAGCAGCTTCAGGACAGGGGACTACGAGCAGTACTTC	CASSFRTGDYEQYF
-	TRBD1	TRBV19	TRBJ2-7	TGTGCCAGTAAGAGGGGGCTTGGGAACTACGAGCAGTACTTC	CASKRGLGNYEQYF
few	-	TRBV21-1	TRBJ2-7	TGTGCCAGCACCCTCACTAGCGGGGGGGCCAGAGAGCAGTACTTC	CASTLTSGGAREQYF
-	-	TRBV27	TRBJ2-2	TGTGCCGGCAGGACGTTGACTAAAAGAAACACCGGGGAGCTGTTTTTT	CAGRTLTKRNTGELFF
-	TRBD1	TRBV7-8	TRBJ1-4	TGTGCCAGCAGCGAAACCGGGACAGGGAGTTATAGAGTGGTTTTT	CASSETGTGSYRVVF
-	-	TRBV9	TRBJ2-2	TGTGCCGCCGGGCGGGGGCAGAACACCGGGGAGCTGTTTTTT	CAAGRGQNTGELFF
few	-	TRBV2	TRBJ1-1	TGTGCCATCTCCCCACCACTAGGAAATGCGAACACTGAAGCTTTCTTT	CAISPPLGNANTEAFF
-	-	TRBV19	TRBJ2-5	TGTGCCAGTAGAAGCTCAACCTCGTGGACCCAGTACTTC	CASRSSTSWTQYF
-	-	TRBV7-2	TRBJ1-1	TGTGCCAGCAGCACCCGACAGAACACTGAAGCTTTCTTT	CASSTRQNTEAFF
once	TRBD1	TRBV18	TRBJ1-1	TGTGCCAGCTCACCGGGACAGGGGACGAACACTGAAGCTTTCTTT	CASSPGQGTNTEAFF
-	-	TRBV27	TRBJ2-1	TGTGCCAGCAGTCTGTGGGGGGGCAAGGATGAGCAGTTCTTC	CASSLWGGKDEQFF
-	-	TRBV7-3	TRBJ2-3	TGTGCCAGCAGCTTAACAGAGACAGATACGCAGTATTTT	CASSLTETDTQYF
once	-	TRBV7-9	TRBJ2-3	TGTGCCAGCAGCCTGAGCACAGATACGCAGTATTTT	CASSLSTDTQYF
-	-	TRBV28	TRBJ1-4	TGTGCCAGCAGTCCCGGCGGGGGCCGCGTCGGGGAAAAACTGTTTTTT	CASSPGGGRVGEKLFF
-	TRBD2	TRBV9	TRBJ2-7	TGTGCCAGCAGCCCTTTAGCGGGGGGGGGCTACGAGCAGTACTTC	CASSPLAGGGYEQYF
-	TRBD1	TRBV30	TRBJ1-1	TGTGCCTGGGGGTCCCGGGACAGGGTTTTGAACACTGAAGCTTTCTTT	CAWGSRDRVLNTEAFF
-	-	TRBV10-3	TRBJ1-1	TGTGCCATCAGTGACAGGGGACGGCTTAGGGAAGCTTTCTTT	CAISDRGRLREAFF
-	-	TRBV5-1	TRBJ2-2	TGCGCCAGCAGCCGGACTAACACCGGGGAGCTGTTTTTT	CASSRTNTGELFF
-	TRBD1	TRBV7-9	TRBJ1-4	TGTGCCAGCAGCTGGGGGACAGGGGAAAGTGAAAAACTGTTTTTT	CASSWGTGESEKLFF
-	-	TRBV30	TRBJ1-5	TGTGCCTGGAGCGGGGAATTTAGCAATCAGCCCCAGCATTTT	CAWSGEFSNQPQHF
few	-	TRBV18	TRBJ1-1	TGTGCCAGCCTCTGGGGGGGCACTGAAGCTTTCTTT	CASLWGGTEAFF
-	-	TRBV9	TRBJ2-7	TGTGCCAGCAGCGCCAGCCTGGACAGAGCCTACGAGCAGTACTTC	CASSASLDRAYEQYF
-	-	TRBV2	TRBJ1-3	TGTGCCAGCAGTGAAGATTTTGGGCACTCTGGAAACACCATATATTTT	CASSEDFGHSGNTIYF
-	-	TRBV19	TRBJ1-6	TGTGCCAGTAGTATGTCCGACTCTAATTCACCCCTCCACTTT	CASSMSDSNSPLHF
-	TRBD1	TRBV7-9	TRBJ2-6	TGTGCCAGCAGCTTGACAGGGGCCGGGGCCAACGTCCTGACTTTC	CASSLTGAGANVLTF
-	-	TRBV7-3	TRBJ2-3	TGTGCCAGCAGCCCCCGTCAGTTATCAGATACGCAGTATTTT	CASSPRQLSDTQYF
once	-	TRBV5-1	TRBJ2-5	TGCGCCAGCAGCTTGGGTACTAGCCAAGAGACCCAGTACTTC	CASSLGTSQETQYF
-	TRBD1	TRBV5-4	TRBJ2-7	TGTGCCAGCAGCCCCTTCGTCGAGACAGGGTTCTACGAGCAGTACTTC	CASSPFVETGFYEQYF
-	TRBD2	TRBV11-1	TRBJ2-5	TGTGCCAGCAGCTTAAGCGGGGCGGAGACCCAGTACTTC	CASSLSGAETQYF